This T cell receptor beta chain is from a study of cytomegalovirus exposure and HLA in healthy donors. Whole-study context: Researchers previously reported finding 90 million to 130 million unique TCR beta sequences from 170 million or so T cells.

Overall study findings and caveats: A link between a missense DCLRE1C variant and TCR beta V- and J-gene trimming emerged from a later analysis. Indistinguishability led to the exclusion of some V segments, TRBV6-2 and TRBV6-3 included. In vitro checks showed that a few CMV-associated chains really do target CMV antigens.

Comment on this clone: Its specificity is not known.

CDR3 length: 15 amino acids. Trimming removed 2 bases from V and 4 bases from J, with 11 bases in between. Germline V gene sequence: CDR1 MNHNS, CDR2 SASEGT. PCR was performed using 60 Vbeta and 13 Jbeta primers. Sequenced by immunoSEQ multiplex PCR; TCRdb stores in-frame clones only, minus some. Found here are roughly 150,000 clones, 82% of them singletons; the top ten hold 2% to 3%. The rearrangement links TRBV6-1 to TRBJ2-2; D gene ambiguous. The sequence was obtained from a male donor in good health and CMV-seronegative. Sequencing input: PBMCs. The CDR3 loop reads CASSESRRSTGELFF. CDR3 DNA: TGTGCCAGCAGTGAATCTCGAAGGAGCACCGGGGAGCTGTTTTTT.